The rows below give T cell receptor beta chains drawn from one sample of a study of blood T cell repertoires in COVID-19. Assay used: immunoSEQ multiplex PCR; TCRdb lists only in-frame clones, some missing. The sample yields about 88,000 clones, approximately 91% seen once. The sequenced material came from peripheral blood. These receptors were obtained from a man aged 55 to 70 with acute or convalescent COVID-19. CDR3s include the opening cysteine and the closing phenylalanine or tryptophan.

V	J	CDR3
TRBV5-5	TRBJ1-1	CASSETAIEAFF
TRBV4-2	TRBJ2-1	CASSQVGRGTYNEQFF
TRBV5-1	TRBJ1-4	CASSLGGPNEKLFF
TRBV7-2	TRBJ2-4	CASSLSWDINIQYF
TRBV2	TRBJ2-5	CASNTNRGETQYF
TRBV6-2/TRBV6-3	TRBJ2-7	CASSQTRVEQYF
TRBV14	TRBJ2-7	CASSQGQAGEQYF
TRBV4-2	TRBJ2-1	CASSQGPGLAGGGSYNEQFF
TRBV19	TRBJ1-4	CASSIARGKLFF
TRBV27	TRBJ2-4	CASSQSRTAIWGHRDF
TRBV2	TRBJ2-7	CASSPGWTSGNEQYF
TRBV29-1	TRBJ2-2	CSVEWTGGGELFF
TRBV21-1	TRBJ2-5	CASSRSGQPQETQYF
TRBV7-8	TRBJ2-2	CASSLALGGLVNTGELFF
TRBV19	TRBJ2-7	CASSSAGVSYEQYF
TRBV7-9	TRBJ2-7	CASSSFGERDSDEQYF
TRBV19	TRBJ1-5	CASSILDRAIGQPQHF
TRBV7-2	TRBJ2-2	CASSLSSESGGSGELFF
TRBV5-1	TRBJ1-4	CASSPDRDNEKLFF
TRBV5-5	TRBJ2-5	CASSLAFGQETQYF
TRBV6-2/TRBV6-3	TRBJ2-1	CASSQPTGLADNEQFF
TRBV6-5	TRBJ2-3	CASGGDTDTQYF
TRBV5-1	TRBJ2-7	CASSSGTGGYEQYF
TRBV7-2	TRBJ2-5	CASRTVETQYF
TRBV7-9	TRBJ2-1	CASSLSTSGRAIEQFF
TRBV5-6	TRBJ1-5	CASSLTGLNRGISNQPQHF
TRBV9	TRBJ1-4	CATPMLGGPRQTNEKLFF
TRBV28	TRBJ1-4	CASSSPWGGNEKLFF
TRBV5-1	TRBJ1-1	CASSTGQGAEAFF
TRBV19	TRBJ2-5	CATQSLAGGTETQYF
TRBV5-1	TRBJ1-4	CASRGTSYGQAEKLFF
TRBV4-3	TRBJ2-7	CASSQDLMREEQYF
TRBV2	TRBJ2-7	CASSPSAGVDKYEQYF
TRBV3-1/TRBV3-2	TRBJ2-3	CASSRLSTDTQYF
TRBV11-1	TRBJ2-4	CASSSRTGDVIQYF
TRBV19	TRBJ2-6	CASSIQGARRSGANVLTF
TRBV2	TRBJ2-3	CASSAGQGGTDTQYF
TRBV4-3	TRBJ1-1	CASSLRGSTEAFF
TRBV7-2	TRBJ1-1	CASSAIQAGGRTEAFF
TRBV6-6	TRBJ1-1	CASSSHRTATNTEAFF
TRBV14	TRBJ2-3	CASSQALAGVDTQYF
TRBV19	TRBJ1-5	CASSQGGSNQPQHF
TRBV18	TRBJ1-5	CASSQGLGQPQHF
TRBV9	TRBJ2-3	CASSPVGGADTQYF
TRBV2	TRBJ2-1	CASSRTRASYNEQFF
TRBV11-3	TRBJ2-1	CASSLGVLLNEQFF
TRBV29-1	TRBJ2-7	CSATTHSSEQYF
TRBV2	TRBJ2-7	CASSEATGGSYEQYF
TRBV29-1	TRBJ2-5	CSVEGAGGYQETQYF
TRBV29-1	TRBJ1-1	CSARTEMNTEAFF
TRBV29-1	TRBJ2-6	CSVELQGSGANVLTF
TRBV5-7	TRBJ2-1	CASSLLRSSSYNEQFF
TRBV18	TRBJ1-5	CASSPTAGQNNQPQHF
TRBV13	TRBJ2-7	CASSLGLGLAGSRTSEQYF